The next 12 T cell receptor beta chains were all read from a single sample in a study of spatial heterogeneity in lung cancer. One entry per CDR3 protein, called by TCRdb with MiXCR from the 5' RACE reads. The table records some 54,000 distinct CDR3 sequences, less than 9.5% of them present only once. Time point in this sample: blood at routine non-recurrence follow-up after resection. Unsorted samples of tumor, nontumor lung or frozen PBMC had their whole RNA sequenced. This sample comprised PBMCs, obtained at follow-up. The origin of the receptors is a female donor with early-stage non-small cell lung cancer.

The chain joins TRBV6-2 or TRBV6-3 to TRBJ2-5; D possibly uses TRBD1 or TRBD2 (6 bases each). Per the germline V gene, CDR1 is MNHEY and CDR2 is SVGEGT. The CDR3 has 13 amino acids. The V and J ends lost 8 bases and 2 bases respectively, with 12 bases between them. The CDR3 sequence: CASEGGFQETQYF. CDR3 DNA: TGTGCCAGCGAGGGGGGCTTTCAAGAGACCCAGTACTTC.

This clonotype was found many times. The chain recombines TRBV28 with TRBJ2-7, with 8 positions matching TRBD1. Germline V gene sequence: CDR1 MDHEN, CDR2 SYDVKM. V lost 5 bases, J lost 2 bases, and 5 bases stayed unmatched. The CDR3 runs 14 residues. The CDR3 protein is CASSITGGTYEQYF. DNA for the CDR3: TGTGCCAGCAGTATCACAGGGGGGACCTACGAGCAGTACTTC.

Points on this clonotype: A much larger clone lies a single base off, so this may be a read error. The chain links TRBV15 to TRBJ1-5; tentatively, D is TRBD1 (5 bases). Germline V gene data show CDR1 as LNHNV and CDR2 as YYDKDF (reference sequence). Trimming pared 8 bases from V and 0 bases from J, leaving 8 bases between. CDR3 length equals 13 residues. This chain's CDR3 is CATGGDSNQPQHF. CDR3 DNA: TGTGCCACCGGGGGGGATAGCAATCAGCCCCAGCATTTT.

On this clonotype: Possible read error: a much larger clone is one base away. The DNA for the CDR3 is TGTGCCAGCAACCTAGCAAGAGGGGATACGCAGTATTTT. It translates to CASNLARGDTQYF. V gene TRBV7-2 combines with J gene TRBJ2-3; possibly TRBD2 for D (5 bases). The V end lost 7 bases, the J end lost 6 bases, and 14 bases lay between the germline ends. Per germline, CDR1 SGHTA and CDR2 FQGNSA. CDR3 length equals 13 residues.

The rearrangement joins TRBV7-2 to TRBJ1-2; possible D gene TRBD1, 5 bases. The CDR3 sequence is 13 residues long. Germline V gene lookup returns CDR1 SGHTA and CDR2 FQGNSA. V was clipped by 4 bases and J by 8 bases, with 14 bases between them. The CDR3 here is CASSSTAGRGYTF. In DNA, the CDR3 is TGTGCCAGCAGCTCTACTGCGGGGCGCGGCTACACCTTC.

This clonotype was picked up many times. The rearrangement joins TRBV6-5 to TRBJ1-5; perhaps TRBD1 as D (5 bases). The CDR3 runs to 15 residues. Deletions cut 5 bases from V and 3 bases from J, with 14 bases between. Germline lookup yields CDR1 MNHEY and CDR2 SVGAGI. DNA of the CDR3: TGTGCCAGCAGTCTCAATAACAGGATCAATCAGCCCCAGCATTTT. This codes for CASSLNNRINQPQHF.

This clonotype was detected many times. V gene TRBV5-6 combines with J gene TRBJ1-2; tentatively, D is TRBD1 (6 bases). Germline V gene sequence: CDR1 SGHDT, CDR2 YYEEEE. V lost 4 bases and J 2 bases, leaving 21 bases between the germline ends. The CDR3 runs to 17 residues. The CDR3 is CASSPRQDSGSNYGYTF. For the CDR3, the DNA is TGTGCCAGCAGCCCGAGACAGGATTCGGGGTCGAACTATGGCTACACCTTC. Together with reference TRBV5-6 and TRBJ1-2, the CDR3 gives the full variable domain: DAGVTQSPTHLIKTRGQQVTLRCSPKSGHDTVSWYQQALGQGPQFIFQYYEEEERQRGNFPDRFSGHQFPNYSSELNVNALLLGDSALYLCASSPRQDSGSNYGYTFGSGTRLTVV.

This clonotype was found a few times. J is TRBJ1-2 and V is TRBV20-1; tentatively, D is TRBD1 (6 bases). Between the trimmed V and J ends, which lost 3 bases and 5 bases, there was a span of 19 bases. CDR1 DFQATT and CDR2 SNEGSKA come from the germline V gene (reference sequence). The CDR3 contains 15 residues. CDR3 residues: CSARPGRGGAYGYTF. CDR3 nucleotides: TGCAGTGCTAGGCCAGGGCGAGGGGGTGCATATGGCTACACCTTC.

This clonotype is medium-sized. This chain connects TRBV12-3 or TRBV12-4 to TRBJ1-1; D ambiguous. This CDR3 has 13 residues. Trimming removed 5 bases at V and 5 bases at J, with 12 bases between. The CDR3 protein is CASSAQAGTEAFF. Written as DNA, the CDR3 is TGTGCCAGCAGTGCTCAAGCGGGGACTGAAGCTTTCTTT.

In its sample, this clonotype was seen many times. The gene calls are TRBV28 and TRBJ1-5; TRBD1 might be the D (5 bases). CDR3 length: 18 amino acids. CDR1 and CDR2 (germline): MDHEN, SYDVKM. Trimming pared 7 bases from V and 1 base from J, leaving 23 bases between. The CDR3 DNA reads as TGTGCCAGCAACATCTTTTGGGGAGCGGGGGAGAGCAATCAGCCCCAGCATTTT. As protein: CASNIFWGAGESNQPQHF.

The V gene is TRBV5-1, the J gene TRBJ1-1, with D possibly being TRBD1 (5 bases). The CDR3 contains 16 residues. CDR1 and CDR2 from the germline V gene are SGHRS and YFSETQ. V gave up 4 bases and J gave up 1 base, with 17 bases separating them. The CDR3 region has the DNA TGCGCCAGCAGCGCCCAGGGTCTTGGGTCGAACACTGAAGCTTTCTTT. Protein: CASSAQGLGSNTEAFF.

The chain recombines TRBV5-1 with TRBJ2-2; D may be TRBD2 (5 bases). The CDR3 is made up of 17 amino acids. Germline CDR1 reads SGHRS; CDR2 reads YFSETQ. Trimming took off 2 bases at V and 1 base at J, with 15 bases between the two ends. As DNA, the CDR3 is TGCGCCAGCAGCTTACGGGATGAAGGATGGAACACCGGGGAGCTGTTTTTT. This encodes CASSLRDEGWNTGELFF.